This section outlines one T cell receptor (beta chain) sequence together with its context. What it binds is unknown. This CDR3 is built from 15 residues. V lost 2 bases to trimming and J lost 10 bases, with 18 bases between them. The germline CDR1 and CDR2 sequences are MNHEY and SMNVEV (reference sequence). Donors, healthy HIV-negative adults, lacked recent acute infections or vaccinations. The sample belongs to a study of shared clonotypes between healthy human individuals. Each replicate PCR on the sorted subsets used 150 to 200 ng DNA (around 30,000 T cell genomes). Measured with immunoSEQ multiplex PCR; TCRdb has only the in-frame clones, and not every one. The profile shows 2 million to 3 million clones, over 85% of them singletons. Notes on the study in general: Generation probabilities were higher for clonotypes shared across all four sorted-subset donors than for unshared ones. Shared clonotypes: approximately 5.3% naive CD4, under 4% naive CD8, 2.3% memory CD4, roughly 0.4% memory CD8.

The sample comprised naive CD4+ T cells from PBMCs. As for subset: CD45RA+ positively selected. This receptor was taken from a man in his late teens or twenties in good health. Some clones in this sample may be carry-over from other donors' samples. This chain links TRBV27 with TRBJ2-1; no definite D call. The CDR3 DNA reads TGTGCCAGCAGTTTACTGGCACCCGGGCTACGCGAGCAGTTCTTC. It codes for CASSLLAPGLREQFF.